The 29 T cell receptor beta chains in this list originate from one sample, sequenced in a study of T cell changes during pregnancy in multiple sclerosis. TCRdb's table, derived via immunoSEQ multiplex PCR, lists solely in-frame clones and lacks some. Among roughly 58,000 clones, roughly 94% were seen once, and the ten largest hold 3.5%. Here the sequenced sample was CD8+ T cells from peripheral blood mononuclear cells, taken in the third trimester of pregnancy. Receptors were obtained from a female donor with multiple sclerosis, enrolled in a pregnancy study.

V is TRBV27 and J is TRBJ1-1; 7 bases are shared with TRBD1. Trimming at V came to 2 bases and at J to 4 bases, leaving 10 bases not matched to a gene. CDR1 and CDR2 from the germline V gene are MNHEY and SMNVEV (reference sequence). The CDR3 sequence is 16 residues long. The CDR3 bases are TGTGCCAGCAGTTTAGCGGCAGTCGCAGGGGGCACTGAAGCTTTCTTT. Translating gives CASSLAAVAGGTEAFF.

This CDR3 is CASSQESGVGGVYEQYF. CDR3 DNA sequence: TGCGCCAGCAGCCAAGAATCCGGGGTCGGGGGGGTCTACGAGCAGTACTTC. J is TRBJ2-7 and V is TRBV4-1, with 8 positions matching TRBD2. V was clipped by 0 bases and J by 3 bases; unmatched bases: 10. Per germline, CDR1 MGHRA and CDR2 YSYEKL. There are 17 residues in the CDR3.

This clone was seen more than once but under ten times. Different DNA sequences within this sample yield the same CDR3. The chain recombines TRBV19 with TRBJ1-1, with a possible D match to TRBD1 (5 bases). The CDR3 runs to 14 residues. Germline-derived CDR1 and CDR2 are LNHDA and SQIVND (reference sequence). V was clipped by 5 bases and J by 1 base, with 11 bases between them. The CDR3 DNA sequence: TGTGCCAGTAGTTGGGGCCGTGGGAACACTGAAGCTTTCTTT. Its protein is CASSWGRGNTEAFF.

The chain employs TRBV29-1 and TRBJ2-7, with TRBD2 matching over 8 bases. Per germline, CDR1 SQVTM and CDR2 ANQGSEA. J was trimmed by 5 bases and V by 5 bases; bases with no gene match: 5. There are 12 residues in the CDR3. The CDR3 nucleotides are TGCAGCGTTAGCGGGAGCATCGACGAGCAGTACTTC. Residues: CSVSGSIDEQYF.

The chain links TRBV25-1 to TRBJ1-2; 7 bases are a match to TRBD1. Germline V gene lookup returns CDR1 MGHDK and CDR2 SYGVNS. The CDR3 is 14 residues long. The J segment lost 3 bases and the V segment lost 3 bases, leaving 4 bases of the junction unmatched. The CDR3 spells CASSDQGTDYGYTF. DNA for the CDR3: TGTGCCAGCAGTGATCAGGGGACAGACTATGGCTACACCTTC.

The chain couples TRBV9 to TRBJ2-6; D gene uncertain. The length of the CDR3 is 15 residues. Trimming left V 4 bases short and J 0 bases short, with 8 bases between. Germline-derived CDR1 and CDR2 are SGDLS and YYNGEE. As DNA, the CDR3 is TGTGCCAGCAGCTCCTCTATCTCTGGGGCCAACGTCCTGACTTTC. This gives the protein CASSSSISGANVLTF.

The chain uses TRBV9 and TRBJ2-1, with 7 bases fitting TRBD1. CDR1 is SGDLS and CDR2 is YYNGEE in the germline V gene. After removal of 3 bases from V and 3 bases from J, the junction contained 9 bases not matched to a gene. CDR3 length: 16 amino acids. DNA of the CDR3: TGTGCCAGCAGCGCCTCCCGGGACAGCCTCTACAATGAGCAGTTCTTC. Translating gives CASSASRDSLYNEQFF.

This chain joins TRBV5-1 and TRBJ2-7, with D maybe TRBD1 (5 bases). V lost 0 bases to trimming and J lost 4 bases, with 29 bases between them. Germline V lookup: CDR1 SGHRS, CDR2 YFSETQ. The CDR3 runs to 20 residues. The CDR3 nucleotides read TGCGCCAGCAGCTTGGTTCCCAGGGCTGATACTCATGCACCTGATTACGAGCAGTACTTC. Translating it yields CASSLVPRADTHAPDYEQYF.

The V and J genes are TRBV27 and TRBJ2-1, with 7 bases identical to TRBD2. CDR3 size: 15 residues. V lost 6 bases and J lost 6; bases outside the gene matches: 11. CDR1 MNHEY and CDR2 SMNVEV come from the germline V gene (reference sequence). DNA of the CDR3: TGTGCCAGCAGCCCACTAGCGATGGATGGCAATGAGCAGTTCTTC. This sequence encodes CASSPLAMDGNEQFF.

The chain has TRBV19 and TRBJ2-1; 11 positions match TRBD2. In germline, CDR1 is LNHDA, CDR2 SQIVND (reference sequence). V shed 3 bases, J shed 5 bases, and the junction held 0 bases outside the gene matches. The CDR3 runs to 14 residues. CDR3 residues: CASSMGLADNEQFF. Here the CDR3 DNA reads TGTGCCAGTAGTATGGGACTAGCGGACAATGAGCAGTTCTTC.

The chain is built from TRBV5-4 and TRBJ2-1, with 10 bases aligning to TRBD2. The germline CDR1 and CDR2 sequences are SGHNT and YYREEE (reference sequence). The CDR3 covers 15 residues. Trimming removed 0 bases from V and 10 bases from J; junction bases left unmatched: 7. The CDR3 loop is CASSLDLAGEHEQFF. The CDR3 DNA follows: TGTGCCAGCAGCTTGGATCTAGCGGGAGAACACGAGCAGTTCTTC.

This rearrangement joins TRBV4-3 to TRBJ2-2; 8 bases fit TRBD1. There are 18 residues in the CDR3. J gave up 9 bases and V 0 bases, and 15 bases lay outside the gene matches. The germline V gene has CDR1 LGHNA and CDR2 YSLEER. CDR3 residues: CASSQDRDRSLFEWELFF. The CDR3 DNA is TGCGCCAGCAGCCAAGATAGGGACAGGAGTTTGTTCGAGTGGGAGCTGTTTTTT.

Notes on this clone: Germline is not matched at one junction end, which may reflect a read error. The gene calls are TRBV30 and TRBJ1-2, with 10 bases identical to TRBD1. The germline gives CDR1 GTSNPN, CDR2 SVGIG (reference sequence). CDR3 size: 14 residues. This chain's CDR3 is CARREDRGLYGYTF. For the CDR3, the DNA is TGTGCCCGGAGGGAAGACAGGGGGCTCTATGGCTACACCTTC.

CDR3 DNA sequence: TGTGCCAGCAGCTTCAGGCAGAGCACCGGGGAGCTGTTTTTT. It yields the protein CASSFRQSTGELFF. The chain combines TRBV7-9 with TRBJ2-2; D not resolved. Germline CDR1 and CDR2: SEHNR and FQNEAQ (reference sequence). V lost 3 bases to trimming and J lost 4 bases, with 9 bases between them. The CDR3 length is 14 residues.

J is TRBJ2-7 and V is TRBV2; TRBD2 might be the D (6 bases). Germline-derived CDR1 and CDR2 are SNHLY and FYNNEI. CDR3 length equals 13 residues. Trimming left V 6 bases short and J 3 bases short, with 12 bases between. The CDR3 loop is CASSGGSSYEQYF. The CDR3 DNA sequence: TGTGCCAGCAGCGGAGGGTCTAGCTACGAGCAGTACTTC.

The chain recombines TRBV27 with TRBJ2-5; D remains ambiguous. Germline loops: CDR1 MNHEY, CDR2 SMNVEV (reference sequence). V lost 0 bases, J lost 5 bases, and 4 bases lay in between. CDR3 size: 12 residues. The CDR3 sequence is CASSLSGETQYF. DNA of the CDR3: TGTGCCAGCAGTTTATCCGGGGAGACCCAGTACTTC.

This clone occurred once. The chain is built from TRBV7-8 and TRBJ2-6; TRBD2 matches at 13 bases. The germline V gene encodes CDR1 SGHVS and CDR2 FQNEAQ. This CDR3 has 18 residues. Losses at the gene ends were 5 bases for V and 2 bases for J; bases not matched to a gene: 6. The CDR3 sequence: CASSALAGGPTGANVLTF. The CDR3 DNA reads as TGTGCCAGCAGCGCACTAGCGGGAGGGCCGACTGGGGCCAACGTCCTGACTTTC.

The V call is TRBV6-1, the J call TRBJ2-5; 10 positions agree with TRBD2. The germline V gene has CDR1 MNHNS and CDR2 SASEGT. This CDR3 has 15 amino acids. J lost 2 bases, V lost 4 bases, and 4 bases had no gene match. The CDR3 loop reads CASSVGAGGQETQYF. In DNA, the CDR3 is TGTGCCAGCAGTGTAGGAGCGGGAGGGCAAGAGACCCAGTACTTC.

The J gene is TRBJ2-7, the V gene TRBV7-9; 11 nucleotides line up with TRBD1. The V segment lost 0 bases and the J segment 2 bases; nucleotides outside the gene matches: 6. The germline V gene has CDR1 SEHNR and CDR2 FQNEAQ (reference sequence). This CDR3 spans 17 amino acids. CDR3 in DNA: TGTGCCAGCAGCTTAGCTTTATTGGGACAGGGGGCCTACGAGCAGTACTTC. The encoded protein is CASSLALLGQGAYEQYF.

The J gene is TRBJ2-7, the V gene TRBV30, with D tentatively TRBD2 (6 bases). The CDR3 covers 12 residues. V dropped 3 bases and J dropped 5 bases, with 11 bases sitting between them. CDR1 GTSNPN and CDR2 SVGIG come from the germline V gene (reference sequence). CDR3 sequence: CAWSVVADEQYF. In nucleotides, the CDR3 is TGTGCCTGGAGCGTAGTAGCGGACGAGCAGTACTTC.

The CDR3 sequence: CASGRGAPDTQYF. The CDR3 bases are TGTGCCAGTGGCCGGGGGGCCCCGGATACGCAGTATTTT. This chain connects TRBV19 to TRBJ2-3, with D perhaps matching TRBD2 (7 bases). Per the germline V gene, CDR1 is LNHDA and CDR2 is SQIVND (reference sequence). The V end lost 8 bases, the J end lost 6 bases, and 15 bases lay between the germline ends. The CDR3 is 13 amino acids. Supplemented by reference TRBV19 and TRBJ2-3, the full variable domain reads DGGITQSPKYLFRKEGQNVTLSCEQNLNHDAMYWYRQDPGQGLRLIYYSQIVNDFQKGDIAEGYSVSREKKESFPLTVTSAQKNPTAFYLCASGRGAPDTQYFGPGTRLTVL.

The V and J genes are TRBV11-2 and TRBJ1-1; a weak D match, TRBD1 (5 bases). V shed 4 bases and J shed 7 bases, with 13 bases lying between them. CDR1 is SGHAT and CDR2 is FQNNGV in the germline V gene. CDR3 length equals 13 residues. Here the CDR3 reads CASSSYQGIEAFF. CDR3 sequence (DNA): TGTGCCAGCAGCTCCTATCAGGGTATTGAAGCTTTCTTT.

The genes are TRBV9 and TRBJ2-5; D uncertain. CDR3 length: 14 amino acids. Trimming shortened V by 2 bases and J by 0 bases, and 8 bases separated the two germline ends. Germline assignment: CDR1 SGDLS and CDR2 YYNGEE. CDR3 sequence: CASSVYSNQETQYF. CDR3 sequence (DNA): TGTGCCAGCAGCGTGTATAGTAACCAAGAGACCCAGTACTTC.

This chain links TRBV5-1 with TRBJ1-1; D unclear. Germline assignment: CDR1 SGHRS and CDR2 YFSETQ. CDR3 size: 13 residues. Trimming shortened V by 1 base and J by 6 bases, and 10 bases separated the two germline ends. The CDR3 DNA reads TGCGCCAGCAGCTTGTCCGAGGGAGCTGAAGCTTTCTTT. The encoded protein is CASSLSEGAEAFF. The variable domain in full, with the rest retrieved from reference TRBV5-1 and TRBJ1-1, is KAGVTQTPRYLIKTRGQQVTLSCSPISGHRSVSWYQQTPGQGLQFLFEYFSETQRNKGNFPGRFSGRQFSNSRSEMNVSTLELGDSALYLCASSLSEGAEAFFGQGTRLTVV.

The chain is built from TRBV7-9 and TRBJ2-6; weak D call: TRBD1 (5 bases). Germline loops: CDR1 SEHNR, CDR2 FQNEAQ (reference sequence). The V gene lost 5 bases and the J gene lost 1 base, with 12 bases spanning the gap. CDR3 size: 16 residues. In DNA, the CDR3 is TGTGCCAGCAGCCTACAGGATCGGTCTGGGGCCAACGTCCTGACTTTC. Residues: CASSLQDRSGANVLTF.

This chain joins TRBV11-2 and TRBJ2-2; 12 bases agree with TRBD2. V shed 5 bases and J 6 bases; nucleotides not matched to a gene: 16. CDR3 length: 19 amino acids. The germline V gene encodes CDR1 SGHAT and CDR2 FQNNGV. The DNA of the CDR3 is TGTGCCAGCAGCCACAGTCGAATGACTAGCGGGAGTGTGGCCGGGGAGCTGTTTTTT. Translating gives CASSHSRMTSGSVAGELFF.

The genes are TRBV9 and TRBJ2-3; 7 nucleotides match TRBD2. CDR1 is SGDLS and CDR2 is YYNGEE in the germline V gene. V shed 1 base and J 9 bases; nucleotides not matched to a gene: 5. The CDR3 runs to 13 residues. The CDR3 DNA is TGTGCCAGCAGCGTAATCTCTAGCGGAACGCAGTATTTT. This translates into CASSVISSGTQYF.

The rearrangement uses TRBV4-3 and TRBJ2-3, with D perhaps TRBD2 (6 bases). Trimming pared 5 bases from V and 5 bases from J, leaving 14 bases between. This CDR3 has 14 amino acids. Germline V gene sequence: CDR1 LGHNA, CDR2 YSLEER. In DNA, the CDR3 is TGCGCCAGCAGCGGTCGGGACTTACAAGATACGCAGTATTTT. Translated, it gives CASSGRDLQDTQYF.

The chain is built from TRBV27 and TRBJ2-3, with TRBD2 identical over 7 bases. The CDR3 sequence is 13 residues long. CDR1 is MNHEY and CDR2 is SMNVEV in the germline V gene (reference sequence). V lost 8 bases to trimming and J lost 3 bases; unmatched junction nucleotides: 5. Here the CDR3 DNA reads TGTGCCAGCTCCCGGGGAGGGACAGATACGCAGTATTTT. Its translation is CASSRGGTDTQYF.